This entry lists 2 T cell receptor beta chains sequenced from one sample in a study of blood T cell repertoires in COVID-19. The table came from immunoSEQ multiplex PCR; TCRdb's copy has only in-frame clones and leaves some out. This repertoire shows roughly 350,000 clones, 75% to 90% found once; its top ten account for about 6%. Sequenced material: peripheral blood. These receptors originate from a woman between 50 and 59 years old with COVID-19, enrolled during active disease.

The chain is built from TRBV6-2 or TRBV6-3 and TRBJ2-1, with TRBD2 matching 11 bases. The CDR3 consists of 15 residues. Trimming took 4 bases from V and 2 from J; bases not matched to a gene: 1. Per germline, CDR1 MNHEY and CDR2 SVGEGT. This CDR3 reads CASSFSGRAYNEQFF. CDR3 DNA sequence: TGTGCCAGCAGTTTTAGCGGGAGGGCCTACAATGAGCAGTTCTTC.

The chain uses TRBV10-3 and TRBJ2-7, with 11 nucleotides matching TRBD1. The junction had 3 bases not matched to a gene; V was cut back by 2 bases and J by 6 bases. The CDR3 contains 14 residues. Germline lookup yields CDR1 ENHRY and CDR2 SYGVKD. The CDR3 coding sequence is TGTGCCATCAGTGAGAGGGACAGGGGGGCCGAGCAGTACTTC. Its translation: CAISERDRGAEQYF.